The rows below give T cell receptor beta chains drawn from one sample of a study of graft-versus-host responses after intestinal transplantation. The repertoire was sequenced with immunoSEQ multiplex PCR; TCRdb's copy has only in-frame clones and lacks some. Here the sample spans over 120,000 clones, approximately 91% being singletons. For these TCRs, the target antigens are not known. The starting material was unstimulated CD4+ T cells sorted from spleen or lymph node cells, obtained before intestinal transplant. All receptors come from a human donor who received an intestinal transplant. The CDR3 runs from the conserved cysteine through the conserved F or W. Fields, in order: clone size, D gene, J gene, V gene, CDR3 DNA, CDR3 protein. D genes are given only for firm matches. The size field is filled for only some rows; it gives once, few, many or a size class.

clone_size: NA; d_call: NA; j_call: TRBJ1-3; v_call: TRBV30; cdr3_nt: TGTGCCTGGAAAGGATCTGGAAACACCATATATTTT; cdr3_aa: CAWKGSGNTIYF
clone_size: NA; d_call: NA; j_call: TRBJ2-6; v_call: TRBV27; cdr3_nt: TGTGCCAGCAGTCCTCGGACAGCCCGGGGGCTAGGATCTGGGGCCAACGTCCTGACTTTC; cdr3_aa: CASSPRTARGLGSGANVLTF
clone_size: NA; d_call: NA; j_call: TRBJ2-5; v_call: TRBV29-1; cdr3_nt: TGCAGCGAATCGACAGCCCAAGAGACCCAGTACTTC; cdr3_aa: CSESTAQETQYF
clone_size: NA; d_call: TRBD2; j_call: TRBJ2-3; v_call: TRBV19; cdr3_nt: TGTGCCAGTAGTATAGGCAGCGGGAGTAACGCAGATACGCAGTATTTT; cdr3_aa: CASSIGSGSNADTQYF
clone_size: once; d_call: NA; j_call: TRBJ2-4; v_call: TRBV5-5; cdr3_nt: TGTGCCAGCAGCTTTGTGGGCGAGAACATTCAGTACTTC; cdr3_aa: CASSFVGENIQYF
clone_size: NA; d_call: NA; j_call: TRBJ2-7; v_call: TRBV28; cdr3_nt: TGTGCCATACGCAGGGGTGGCAACGAGCAGTACTTC; cdr3_aa: CAIRRGGNEQYF
clone_size: NA; d_call: NA; j_call: TRBJ1-5; v_call: TRBV7-9; cdr3_nt: TGTGCCAGCAGCTTAGTGGGGGGCTTGGATCAGCCCCAGCATTTT; cdr3_aa: CASSLVGGLDQPQHF
clone_size: NA; d_call: TRBD2; j_call: TRBJ2-7; v_call: TRBV19; cdr3_nt: TGTGCCAGTACACCCTCAAGCGGGGGCACCTACGAGCAGTACTTC; cdr3_aa: CASTPSSGGTYEQYF
clone_size: NA; d_call: TRBD2; j_call: TRBJ2-4; v_call: TRBV9; cdr3_nt: TGTGCCAGCAGCGTTAGCGGGTTGACCGGGACTACCCCGGAGGACAAAAACATTCAGTACTTC; cdr3_aa: CASSVSGLTGTTPEDKNIQYF
clone_size: NA; d_call: NA; j_call: TRBJ2-2; v_call: TRBV6-6; cdr3_nt: TGTGCCAGCCTCCGCCTCCCACCCTCGAACACCGGGGAGCTGTTTTTT; cdr3_aa: CASLRLPPSNTGELFF
clone_size: NA; d_call: NA; j_call: TRBJ2-7; v_call: TRBV5-6; cdr3_nt: TGTGCCAGCAGCTTGGTTTTCGGGGGACTCTACGAGCAGTACTTC; cdr3_aa: CASSLVFGGLYEQYF
clone_size: NA; d_call: TRBD1; j_call: TRBJ2-1; v_call: TRBV7-7; cdr3_nt: TGTGCTAGCAGCTTAGGGACAGGAACCTACAATGAGCAGTTCTTC; cdr3_aa: CASSLGTGTYNEQFF
clone_size: NA; d_call: NA; j_call: TRBJ2-7; v_call: TRBV27; cdr3_nt: TGTGCCAGCAGTAGGGAATTGGGAACGAGGGAGCAGTACTTC; cdr3_aa: CASSRELGTREQYF
clone_size: NA; d_call: NA; j_call: TRBJ2-1; v_call: TRBV5-4; cdr3_nt: TGTGCCAGCAGCTTGTCTGGCGGCAATGAGCAGTTCTTC; cdr3_aa: CASSLSGGNEQFF
clone_size: NA; d_call: NA; j_call: TRBJ2-7; v_call: TRBV5-6; cdr3_nt: TGTGCCAGCAGAGCTTGGATGTCAGACTCCTACGAGCAGTACTTC; cdr3_aa: CASRAWMSDSYEQYF
clone_size: NA; d_call: NA; j_call: TRBJ2-7; v_call: TRBV11-2; cdr3_nt: TGTGCCAGCAGCCACAGGGTCTACGAGCAGTACTTC; cdr3_aa: CASSHRVYEQYF
clone_size: NA; d_call: NA; j_call: TRBJ2-7; v_call: TRBV6-5; cdr3_nt: TGTGCCAGCAGTTTCGCCCGAGGGGGGGGCCACGAGCAGTACTTC; cdr3_aa: CASSFARGGGHEQYF
clone_size: NA; d_call: TRBD2; j_call: TRBJ2-3; v_call: TRBV13; cdr3_nt: TGTGCCAGCAGCTTAGCGAGACTAGCGGGAGGATCTGCAGATACGCAGTATTTT; cdr3_aa: CASSLARLAGGSADTQYF
clone_size: once; d_call: TRBD1; j_call: TRBJ1-2; v_call: TRBV10-3; cdr3_nt: TGTGCCATCAGCGATACAAGGACAGGGGACTATGGCTACACCTTC; cdr3_aa: CAISDTRTGDYGYTF
clone_size: NA; d_call: NA; j_call: TRBJ2-7; v_call: TRBV6-1; cdr3_nt: TGTGCCAGCAGTGAGTGGGGCTCCTACGAGCAGTACTTC; cdr3_aa: CASSEWGSYEQYF
clone_size: NA; d_call: NA; j_call: TRBJ1-1; v_call: TRBV30; cdr3_nt: TGTGCCTGGAGTGCAGATCGGGGGACTGAAGCTTTCTTT; cdr3_aa: CAWSADRGTEAFF
clone_size: NA; d_call: NA; j_call: TRBJ2-7; v_call: TRBV6-1; cdr3_nt: TGTGCCAGCAGTGCTTCAGTATCCTCCTACGAGCAGTACTTC; cdr3_aa: CASSASVSSYEQYF
clone_size: NA; d_call: NA; j_call: TRBJ2-3; v_call: TRBV6-5; cdr3_nt: TGTGCCAGCGGGGATCGGGGGGCCACAGATACGCAGTATTTT; cdr3_aa: CASGDRGATDTQYF
clone_size: NA; d_call: NA; j_call: TRBJ2-1; v_call: TRBV28; cdr3_nt: TGTGCCAGCAGTTCGCGACAGAGCTCCTACAATGAGCAGTTCTTC; cdr3_aa: CASSSRQSSYNEQFF
clone_size: NA; d_call: TRBD2; j_call: TRBJ2-5; v_call: TRBV10-3; cdr3_nt: TGTGCCATCAGTGACGGAGCGGGAGGTGGCCAAGAGACCCAGTACTTC; cdr3_aa: CAISDGAGGGQETQYF
clone_size: NA; d_call: TRBD2; j_call: TRBJ2-7; v_call: TRBV7-2; cdr3_nt: TGTGCCAGCAGCTCCGCGGTTTCTAGCGGGCCCTTCTACGAGCAGTACTTC; cdr3_aa: CASSSAVSSGPFYEQYF
clone_size: NA; d_call: TRBD2; j_call: TRBJ2-2; v_call: TRBV5-8; cdr3_nt: TGTGCCAGCAGCCTAGGGACTAGCGGATTCAACACCGGGGAGCTGTTTTTT; cdr3_aa: CASSLGTSGFNTGELFF
clone_size: NA; d_call: NA; j_call: TRBJ2-7; v_call: TRBV5-1; cdr3_nt: TGCGCCAGCAGCTTGGTGGGAGAGGCCTCGGGCGAGCAGTACTTC; cdr3_aa: CASSLVGEASGEQYF
clone_size: NA; d_call: NA; j_call: TRBJ2-7; v_call: TRBV6-4; cdr3_nt: TGTGCCCGTTTGGGGGGAAGCGGTCCTTCCTACGAGCAGTACTTC; cdr3_aa: CARLGGSGPSYEQYF
clone_size: NA; d_call: TRBD1; j_call: TRBJ1-5; v_call: TRBV5-1; cdr3_nt: TGCGCCAGCAGCTTGGGGCCGGGACAGGGCAGGGGCCAGCCCCAGCATTTT; cdr3_aa: CASSLGPGQGRGQPQHF
clone_size: few; d_call: NA; j_call: TRBJ2-7; v_call: TRBV7-9; cdr3_nt: TGTGCCAGCAGCCCAGACAGGAGGCCCTCCTACGAGCAGTACTTC; cdr3_aa: CASSPDRRPSYEQYF
clone_size: NA; d_call: TRBD1; j_call: TRBJ1-4; v_call: TRBV5-1; cdr3_nt: TGCGCCAGCAGCAATAAGGGGACAGATAATGAAAAACTGTTTTTT; cdr3_aa: CASSNKGTDNEKLFF
clone_size: NA; d_call: NA; j_call: TRBJ2-4; v_call: TRBV7-3; cdr3_nt: TGTGCCAGCAGCTTAGGCGTCAAAAACATTCAGTACTTC; cdr3_aa: CASSLGVKNIQYF
clone_size: once; d_call: TRBD1; j_call: TRBJ2-7; v_call: TRBV6-6; cdr3_nt: TGTGCCAGCAGTAACGACAGGGGGCGTAAATCGAACGAGCAGTACTTC; cdr3_aa: CASSNDRGRKSNEQYF
clone_size: NA; d_call: NA; j_call: TRBJ2-5; v_call: TRBV15; cdr3_nt: TGTGCCACCAGCAGAGAGGGAGCTAGCCGTAGAGAGACCCAGTACTTC; cdr3_aa: CATSREGASRRETQYF
clone_size: NA; d_call: TRBD2; j_call: TRBJ2-1; v_call: TRBV6-7; cdr3_nt: TGTGCCAGCAGACCCGGGACTAGCGGTGGGAATGAGCAGTTCTTC; cdr3_aa: CASRPGTSGGNEQFF
clone_size: NA; d_call: NA; j_call: TRBJ1-2; v_call: TRBV27; cdr3_nt: TGTGCCAGCAGCAGAGGGGAATTCGGCTATGGCTACACCTTC; cdr3_aa: CASSRGEFGYGYTF
clone_size: NA; d_call: NA; j_call: TRBJ2-7; v_call: TRBV2; cdr3_nt: TGTGCCGGGGGCCGGGACACCTCCTCCTACGAGCAGTACTTC; cdr3_aa: CAGGRDTSSYEQYF
clone_size: NA; d_call: TRBD2; j_call: TRBJ2-7; v_call: TRBV7-3; cdr3_nt: TGTGCCAGCAGCCAGACAGGGTTCTCTAGCGGGAGTAACAACGAGCAGTACTTC; cdr3_aa: CASSQTGFSSGSNNEQYF
clone_size: NA; d_call: TRBD1; j_call: TRBJ2-1; v_call: TRBV19; cdr3_nt: TGTGCCAGTAGCTCCTCCATCAGGGGGCCCCAGTTCTTC; cdr3_aa: CASSSSIRGPQFF
clone_size: NA; d_call: TRBD2; j_call: TRBJ2-1; v_call: TRBV7-3; cdr3_nt: TGTGCCAGCGCCGGGACTACCTACAATGAGCAGTTCTTC; cdr3_aa: CASAGTTYNEQFF
clone_size: NA; d_call: TRBD1; j_call: TRBJ1-4; v_call: TRBV27; cdr3_nt: TGTGCCAGCAGTTCATTTGACAGGGGCGCAACTAATGAAAAACTGTTTTTT; cdr3_aa: CASSSFDRGATNEKLFF
clone_size: NA; d_call: TRBD1; j_call: TRBJ2-3; v_call: TRBV5-6; cdr3_nt: TGTGCCAGCACCCTCTGGGGACAGGGGCTCACAGATACGCAGTATTTT; cdr3_aa: CASTLWGQGLTDTQYF
clone_size: NA; d_call: TRBD2; j_call: TRBJ2-7; v_call: TRBV7-2; cdr3_nt: TGTGCCAGCAGCCTAGCGGGAGGGTCCTCCTACGAGCAGTACTTC; cdr3_aa: CASSLAGGSSYEQYF
clone_size: NA; d_call: TRBD2; j_call: TRBJ2-1; v_call: TRBV11-3; cdr3_nt: TGTGCCAGCAGCTTTACTAGCGGGAGGGCCGGCAATGAGCAGTTCTTC; cdr3_aa: CASSFTSGRAGNEQFF
clone_size: NA; d_call: NA; j_call: TRBJ2-7; v_call: TRBV6-1; cdr3_nt: TGTGCCAGCATGACGGCAGGACCCGTATCCTACGAGCAGTACTTC; cdr3_aa: CASMTAGPVSYEQYF